The 9 T cell receptor beta chains listed next were all sequenced from one sample in a study of B cell selection in AIRE deficiency. This table comes from immunoSEQ multiplex PCR, and its TCRdb copy is limited to in-frame clones, with some not included. The data contain around 23,000 clones, roughly 96% of them seen just once; the ten biggest clones take up just under 0.25%. CD4+CD127+ cells were sorted as the conventional CD4 T cells. The specimen sequenced was CD4+CD127+ conventional T cells sorted from PBMCs. These receptor sequences come from a human donor in good health.

This chain joins TRBV28 and TRBJ1-1; D gene uncertain. V gave up 8 bases and J gave up 3 bases, with 10 bases separating them. There are 12 residues in the CDR3. Germline V gives CDR1 MDHEN, CDR2 SYDVKM. Here the CDR3 DNA reads TGTGCCAGCCAAAGCAGGTACACTGAAGCTTTCTTT. It is translated as CASQSRYTEAFF. Based on the CDR3 plus reference TRBV28 and TRBJ1-1, the full variable domain is DVKVTQSSRYLVKRTGEKVFLECVQDMDHENMFWYRQDPGLGLRLIYFSYDVKMKEKGDIPEGYSVSREKKERFSLILESASTNQTSMYLCASQSRYTEAFFGQGTRLTVV.

Written as DNA, the CDR3 is TGTGCCAGCAGACAAGAGACCCAGTACTTC. Translating it yields CASRQETQYF. This chain connects TRBV6-6 to TRBJ2-5; D gene uncertain. The germline V and J ends were trimmed by 6 bases and 2 bases, with 1 base remaining between them. This CDR3 has 10 residues. The germline V gene has CDR1 MNHNY and CDR2 SVGAGI (reference sequence).

This clone was seen just once. The rearrangement joins TRBV2 to TRBJ1-2; D is unclear. Between the trimmed V and J ends, which lost 7 bases and 6 bases, there was a span of 18 bases. The germline gives CDR1 SNHLY, CDR2 FYNNEI. The CDR3 consists of 14 residues. CDR3 protein: CASNQIGQGNGYTF. The CDR3 DNA follows: TGTGCCAGCAACCAGATAGGGCAAGGAAATGGCTACACCTTC.

This clone was seen just once. The chain couples TRBV23-1 to TRBJ2-3, with 9 bases fitting TRBD1. TRBV23-1 is an ORF, with its function uncertain. This CDR3 is built from 15 residues. V was pared by 3 bases and J by 3 bases, with 4 bases of the junction left unmatched. CDR3 region: CASSHRGQGTDTQYF. The CDR3 DNA is TGCGCCAGCAGTCATAGGGGACAGGGAACAGATACGCAGTATTTT.

The chain recombines TRBV20-1 with TRBJ1-1; D gene ambiguous. Germline V gene data show CDR1 as DFQATT and CDR2 as SNEGSKA (reference sequence). The CDR3 extends over 10 amino acids. Trimming removed 7 bases at V and 1 base at J, with 4 bases between. The CDR3 region is CSVENTEAFF. DNA of the CDR3: TGCAGTGTTGAGAACACTGAAGCTTTCTTT.

The gene calls are TRBV29-1 and TRBJ2-3, with 9 bases lining up with TRBD2. The length of the CDR3 is 15 residues. V was pared by 6 bases and J by 0 bases, with 7 bases of the junction left unmatched. CDR1 is SQVTM and CDR2 is ANQGSEA in the germline V gene. The CDR3 sequence: CSVTLAGASTDTQYF. The CDR3 DNA reads as TGCAGCGTAACTTTAGCGGGAGCTAGCACAGATACGCAGTATTTT.

The chain recombines TRBV11-3 with TRBJ2-2; the match to TRBD1 covers 8 bases. J lost 5 bases, V lost 5 bases, and 10 bases had no gene match. The CDR3 loop spans 16 amino acids. The germline V gene encodes CDR1 SGHNT and CDR2 YENEEA. CDR3 in DNA: TGTGCCAGCAGCAAAGTTCAGGGGGCTCGTACCGGGGAGCTGTTTTTT. Its protein product is CASSKVQGARTGELFF.

As regards this clone: Other nucleotide sequences from this sample produce the same CDR3. The chain is built from TRBV9 and TRBJ2-3; no firm D call. CDR1 is SGDLS and CDR2 is YYNGEE in the germline V gene. CDR3 length equals 15 residues. V lost 0 bases and J lost 0, with 8 bases in between. CDR3 sequence: CASSVGQASTDTQYF. CDR3 bases: TGTGCCAGCAGCGTAGGTCAGGCTAGCACAGATACGCAGTATTTT. The full variable domain, completed using reference TRBV9 and TRBJ2-3, is DSGVTQTPKHLITATGQRVTLRCSPRSGDLSVYWYQQSLDQGLQFLIQYYNGEERAKGNILERFSAQQFPDLHSELNLSSLELGDSALYFCASSVGQASTDTQYFGPGTRLTVL.

The V and J genes are TRBV12-5 and TRBJ2-1; D may be TRBD2 (5 bases). The CDR3 is 13 residues long. CDR1 LGHNT and CDR2 FRNRAP come from the germline V gene. Trimming stripped 2 bases from V and 12 bases from J, with 14 bases between. The DNA for the CDR3 is TGTGCTAGTGGTTTGCGGGGAATTCTCGGGCAGTTCTTC. Amino acid sequence: CASGLRGILGQFF.